What follows are 17 T cell receptor beta chains derived from one specimen sequenced in a study of T-cell reconstitution after alpha-beta-depleted transplantation in children. Researchers prepared the TCRbeta library using unique molecular identifiers, the study reports. TCRdb used MiXCR to reprocess the PCR reads, holding one entry per CDR3 protein. The sample contains around 370,000 distinct CDR3 sequences, about a sixth of which appear only once. Sequenced here: PBMCs, mostly from graft donor cells, sampled 360 days after TCRalphabeta/CD19-depleted stem cell transplant. The receptors originated from a male patient under 10 years old who had a stem cell transplant for acute lymphoblastic leukemia, so the T cells may come from the graft donor.

The chain combines TRBV28 with TRBJ2-2; no definite D call. The V and J ends lost 6 bases and 6 bases respectively, with 8 bases between them. The CDR3 extends over 12 amino acids. The germline gives CDR1 MDHEN, CDR2 SYDVKM. The CDR3 DNA is TGTGCCAGCAGCGCCGATCCCGGGGAGCTGTTTTTT. Translated, it gives CASSADPGELFF.

V is TRBV4-3 and J is TRBJ2-7, with D possibly matching TRBD2 (6 bases). The CDR3 sequence is 15 residues long. Trimming cost V 1 base and J 1 base, with 11 bases left between them. Germline V gene lookup returns CDR1 LGHNA and CDR2 YSLEER. The CDR3 protein is CASSQALGGSYEQYF. The CDR3 DNA reads TGCGCCAGCAGCCAAGCACTCGGGGGTTCCTACGAGCAGTACTTC.

The chain uses TRBV28 and TRBJ2-3; 8 positions agree with TRBD2. Germline CDR1 is MDHEN and CDR2 is SYDVKM. This CDR3 is built from 15 residues. Unmatched junction bases numbered 6, after V lost 6 bases and J lost 1 base. The CDR3 protein is CASSPAGGGTDTQYF. The CDR3 bases are TGTGCCAGCAGCCCGGCGGGGGGCGGCACAGATACGCAGTATTTT.

The rearrangement uses TRBV19 and TRBJ1-2; 11 bases map to TRBD1. After removal of 7 bases from V and 5 bases from J, the junction contained 3 bases not matched to a gene. CDR3 size: 13 residues. CDR1 and CDR2 from the germline V gene are LNHDA and SQIVND (reference sequence). The CDR3 here is CASTGTGGYGYTF. The CDR3 bases are TGTGCCAGTACCGGGACAGGGGGATATGGCTACACCTTC.

This clonotype was seen many times. The rearrangement joins TRBV6-6 to TRBJ2-1; 8 nucleotides agree with TRBD2. There are 13 residues in the CDR3. V shed 5 bases and J 7 bases; nucleotides not matched to a gene: 4. Germline V gives CDR1 MNHNY, CDR2 SVGAGI (reference sequence). The CDR3 is CASSPGTRNEQFF. DNA for the CDR3: TGTGCCAGCAGTCCCGGGACTAGGAATGAGCAGTTCTTC.

V is TRBV9 and J is TRBJ1-1; 7 nucleotides agree with TRBD1. The V segment lost 6 bases and the J segment 7 bases; nucleotides outside the gene matches: 12. Germline V gene data show CDR1 as SGDLS and CDR2 as YYNGEE. The CDR3 is 14 amino acids. The CDR3 loop reads CASTQTGLGGEAFF. The CDR3 nucleotides read TGTGCCAGCACCCAGACAGGGTTAGGGGGTGAAGCTTTCTTT.

A word on this clonotype: A much larger clone differs from this one at a single base, so this may be a read error. Without the conserved terminal phenylalanine or tryptophan, this CDR3 likely stems from a read error. The rearrangement uses TRBV5-5 and TRBJ2-7; D possibly corresponds to TRBD1 (6 bases). This CDR3 has 14 residues. Germline CDR1 reads SGHKS; CDR2 reads YYEKEE (reference sequence). Trimming stripped 6 bases from V and 4 bases from J, with 17 bases between. CDR3 DNA: TGTGCCAGCACCTCGGGGTGGGGGCGATACGAGCAGTACTCC. It codes for CASTSGWGRYEQYS.

The gene calls are TRBV4-2 and TRBJ1-5; D not resolved. Germline CDR1 reads LGHNA; CDR2 reads YNFKEQ. Trimming shortened V by 0 bases and J by 0 bases, and 9 bases separated the two germline ends. The CDR3 runs to 16 residues. The CDR3, as DNA: TGTGCCAGCAGCCAAGAGGGCGGGATTAGCAATCAGCCCCAGCATTTT. Amino acids: CASSQEGGISNQPQHF.

This clonotype was seen repeatedly, ten times or more. The chain joins TRBV29-1 to TRBJ2-3; TRBD1 matches at 8 bases. Trimming took 2 bases from V and 2 from J; bases not matched to a gene: 9. Germline V CDR1 and CDR2: SQVTM, ANQGSEA. CDR3 length: 16 amino acids. The CDR3 nucleotides read TGCAGCGTTGAAAGAGGTGACAGGGGAAACACAGATACGCAGTATTTT. Protein product: CSVERGDRGNTDTQYF.

The sample holds a few counts of this clonotype. The CDR3 DNA is TGCGCCAGCAGCTCTGTAGCGGGAGCGTTGCCCGGGGAGCTGTTTTTT. It codes for CASSSVAGALPGELFF. The chain couples TRBV4-3 to TRBJ2-2, with 9 bases identical to TRBD2. V lost 5 bases and J lost 6; bases outside the gene matches: 10. The CDR3 extends over 16 amino acids. The germline V gene encodes CDR1 LGHNA and CDR2 YSLEER.

This clonotype was counted only a few times. The chain links TRBV18 to TRBJ1-2, with D possibly TRBD1 on 6 matching bases. CDR3 length: 14 amino acids. Per germline, CDR1 KGHSH and CDR2 LQKENI. V was shortened by 6 bases and J by 1 base, with 12 bases between the two germline ends. The CDR3 sequence is CASSPTGVNYGYTF. CDR3 coding DNA: TGTGCCAGCTCGCCGACAGGCGTTAACTATGGCTACACCTTC.

CDR3 in DNA: TGCAGTGCTAGTCAGCCGAGGAACACTGAAGCTTTCTTT. This sequence encodes CSASQPRNTEAFF. V usage is TRBV20-1 and J usage is TRBJ1-1; D gene uncertain. This CDR3 spans 13 amino acids. Trimming removed 3 bases at V and 1 base at J, with 9 bases between. Germline CDR1 is DFQATT and CDR2 is SNEGSKA (reference sequence).

This clonotype has just a few counts. The rearrangement links TRBV10-2 to TRBJ1-2, with D maybe TRBD1 (5 bases). The germline CDR1 and CDR2 sequences are WSHSY and SAAADI. V was shortened by 2 bases and J by 4 bases, with 14 bases between the two germline ends. The CDR3 is made up of 15 amino acids. CDR3 in amino acids: CASSERRRQLYGYTF. The CDR3 region has the DNA TGCGCCAGCAGTGAGAGAAGACGACAGCTCTATGGCTACACCTTC.

This clonotype was counted at least ten times. The CDR3 loop reads CASSLVVDRLEQYF. For the CDR3, the DNA is TGTGCCAGCAGCTTAGTGGTTGACAGACTCGAGCAGTACTTC. The V gene is TRBV7-2, the J gene TRBJ2-7; TRBD1 might be the D (5 bases). The CDR3 spans 14 residues. V lost 1 base, J lost 6 bases, and 13 bases lay in between. Germline CDR1 is SGHTA and CDR2 is FQGNSA.

This clonotype has more than one count but fewer than ten. The chain has TRBV28 and TRBJ2-1, with 12 bases that match TRBD2. Germline V lookup: CDR1 MDHEN, CDR2 SYDVKM. Trimming at V came to 6 bases and at J to 3 bases, leaving 18 bases not matched to a gene. The CDR3 loop spans 20 amino acids. The CDR3 here is CASRPPSGRVPSLLYNEQFF. DNA of the CDR3: TGTGCCAGCAGACCACCTAGCGGGAGGGTCCCAAGCCTCCTCTACAATGAGCAGTTCTTC.

The rearrangement uses TRBV7-3 and TRBJ2-1, with 14 bases identical to TRBD2. Trimming cost V 4 bases and J 8 bases; bases outside gene matches: 7. The CDR3 is 16 amino acids. From germline, CDR1 is SGHTA and CDR2 FQGTGA. The CDR3 spells CASSSGLAGEVHEQFF. CDR3 bases: TGTGCCAGCAGCTCGGGACTAGCGGGAGAAGTCCATGAGCAGTTCTTC.

This clonotype was recorded a few times. The gene calls are TRBV12-3 or TRBV12-4 and TRBJ2-1, with 7 bases matching TRBD1. With 5 bases clipped from V and 4 bases from J, the junction kept 17 bases outside the gene matches. The CDR3 contains 18 residues. The CDR3 DNA is TGTGCCAGCAGTGTCGTCGTAGGGGGCGGGCGGGCTTACAATGAGCAGTTCTTC. Its protein product is CASSVVVGGGRAYNEQFF.